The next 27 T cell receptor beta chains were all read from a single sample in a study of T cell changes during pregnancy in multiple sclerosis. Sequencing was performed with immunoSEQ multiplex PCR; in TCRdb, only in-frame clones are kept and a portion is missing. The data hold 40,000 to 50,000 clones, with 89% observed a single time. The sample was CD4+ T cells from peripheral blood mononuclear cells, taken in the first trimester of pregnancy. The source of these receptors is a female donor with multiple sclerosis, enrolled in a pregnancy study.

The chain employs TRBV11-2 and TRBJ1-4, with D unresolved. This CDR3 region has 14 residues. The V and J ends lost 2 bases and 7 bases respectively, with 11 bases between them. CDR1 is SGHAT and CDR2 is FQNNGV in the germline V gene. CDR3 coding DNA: TGTGCCAGCAGCTTACGGGGTATGGGTGAAAAACTGTTTTTT. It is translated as CASSLRGMGEKLFF.

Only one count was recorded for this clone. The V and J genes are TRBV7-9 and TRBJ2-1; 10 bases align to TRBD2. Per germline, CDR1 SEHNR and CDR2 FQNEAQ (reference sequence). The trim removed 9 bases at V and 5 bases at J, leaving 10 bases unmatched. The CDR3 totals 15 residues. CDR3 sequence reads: CASTFGTSANNEQFF. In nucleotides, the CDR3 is TGTGCCAGTACTTTTGGGACTAGCGCCAACAATGAGCAGTTCTTC.

In nucleotides, the CDR3 is TGCAGCGTTGAGGTGCAGGGATGGTATGGCTACACCTTC. Its translation: CSVEVQGWYGYTF. The rearrangement uses TRBV29-1 and TRBJ1-2; perhaps TRBD1 as D (5 bases). The V end lost 3 bases, the J end lost 5 bases, and 13 bases lay between the germline ends. Germline V CDR1 and CDR2: SQVTM, ANQGSEA. The CDR3 extends over 13 amino acids. Full variable domain (outside the CDR3, taken from reference TRBV29-1 and TRBJ1-2): SAVISQKPSRDICQRGTSLTIQCQVDSQVTMMFWYRQQPGQSLTLIATANQGSEATYESGFVIDKFPISRPNLTFSTLTVSNMSPEDSSIYLCSVEVQGWYGYTFGSGTRLTVV.

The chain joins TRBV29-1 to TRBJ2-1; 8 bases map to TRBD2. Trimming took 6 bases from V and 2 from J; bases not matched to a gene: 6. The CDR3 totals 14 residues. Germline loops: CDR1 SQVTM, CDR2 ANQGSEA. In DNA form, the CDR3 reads TGCAGCGTCCGGGCGGGGGGCCCCTACAATGAGCAGTTCTTC. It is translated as CSVRAGGPYNEQFF.

CDR3 in amino acids: CASSPGGETQYF. The CDR3 bases are TGTGCCAGCAGCCCGGGAGGGGAGACCCAGTACTTC. The J gene is TRBJ2-5, the V gene TRBV14; 8 positions agree with TRBD2. The trim removed 4 bases at V and 5 bases at J, leaving 0 bases unmatched. The CDR3 spans 12 residues. Germline-derived CDR1 and CDR2 are SGHDN and FVKESK. Variable domain in full (rest from reference TRBV14 and TRBJ2-5): EAGVTQFPSHSVIEKGQTVTLRCDPISGHDNLYWYRRVMGKEIKFLLHFVKESKQDESGMPNNRFLAERTGGTYSTLKVQPAELEDSGVYFCASSPGGETQYFGPGTRLLVL.

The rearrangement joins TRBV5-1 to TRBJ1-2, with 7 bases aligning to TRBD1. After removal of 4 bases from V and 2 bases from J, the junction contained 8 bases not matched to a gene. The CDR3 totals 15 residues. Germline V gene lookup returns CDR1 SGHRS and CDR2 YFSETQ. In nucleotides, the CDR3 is TGCGCCAGCAGCCTAAACCCGACAGGGAACTATGGCTACACCTTC. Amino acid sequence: CASSLNPTGNYGYTF.

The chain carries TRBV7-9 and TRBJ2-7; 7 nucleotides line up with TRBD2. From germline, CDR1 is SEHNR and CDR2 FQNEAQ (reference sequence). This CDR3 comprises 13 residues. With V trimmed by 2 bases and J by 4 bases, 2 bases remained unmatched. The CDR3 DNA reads TGTGCCAGCAGCTTACTGGGGGGGTACGAGCAGTACTTC. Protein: CASSLLGGYEQYF.

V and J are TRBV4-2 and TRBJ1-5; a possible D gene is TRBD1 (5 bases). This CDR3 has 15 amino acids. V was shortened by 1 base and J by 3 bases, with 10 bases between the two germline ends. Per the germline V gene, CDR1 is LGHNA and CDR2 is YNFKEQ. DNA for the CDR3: TGTGCCAGCAGCCAAGCGGACACAACCAATCAGCCCCAGCATTTT. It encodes CASSQADTTNQPQHF.

The CDR3, as DNA: TGTGCCAGCAGCCAATCTGCAGGACAGGGGTATGAAAAACTGTTTTTT. Amino acid sequence: CASSQSAGQGYEKLFF. The V call is TRBV4-2, the J call TRBJ1-4; 9 bases are a match to TRBD1. Germline assignment: CDR1 LGHNA and CDR2 YNFKEQ. J was trimmed by 6 bases and V by 2 bases; bases with no gene match: 7. The CDR3 is 16 residues long.

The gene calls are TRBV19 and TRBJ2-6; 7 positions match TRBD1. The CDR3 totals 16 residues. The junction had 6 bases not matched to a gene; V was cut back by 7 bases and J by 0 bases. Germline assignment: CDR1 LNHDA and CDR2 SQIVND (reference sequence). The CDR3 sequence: CASIEGANSGANVLTF. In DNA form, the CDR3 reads TGTGCCAGTATCGAGGGGGCCAACTCTGGGGCCAACGTCCTGACTTTC. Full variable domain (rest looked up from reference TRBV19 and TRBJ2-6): DGGITQSPKYLFRKEGQNVTLSCEQNLNHDAMYWYRQDPGQGLRLIYYSQIVNDFQKGDIAEGYSVSREKKESFPLTVTSAQKNPTAFYLCASIEGANSGANVLTFGAGSRLTVL.

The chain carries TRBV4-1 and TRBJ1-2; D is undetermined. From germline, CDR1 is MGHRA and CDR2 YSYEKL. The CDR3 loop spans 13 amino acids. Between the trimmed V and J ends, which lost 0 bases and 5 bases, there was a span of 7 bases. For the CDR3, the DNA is TGCGCCAGCAGCCAAGACCGGACTTATGGCTACACCTTC. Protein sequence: CASSQDRTYGYTF.

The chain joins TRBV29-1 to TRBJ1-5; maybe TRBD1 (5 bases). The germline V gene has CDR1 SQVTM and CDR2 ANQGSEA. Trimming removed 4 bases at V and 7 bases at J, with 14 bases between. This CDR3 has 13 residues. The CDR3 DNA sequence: TGCAGCGTTGGAGATGGACATCGCCAGCCCCAGCATTTT. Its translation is CSVGDGHRQPQHF.

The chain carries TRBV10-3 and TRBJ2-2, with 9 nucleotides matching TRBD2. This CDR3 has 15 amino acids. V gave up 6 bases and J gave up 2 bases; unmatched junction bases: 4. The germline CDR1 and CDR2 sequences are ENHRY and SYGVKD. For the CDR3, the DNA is TGTGCCATCAGCCGGACTAGCGAAAACACCGGGGAGCTGTTTTTT. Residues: CAISRTSENTGELFF.

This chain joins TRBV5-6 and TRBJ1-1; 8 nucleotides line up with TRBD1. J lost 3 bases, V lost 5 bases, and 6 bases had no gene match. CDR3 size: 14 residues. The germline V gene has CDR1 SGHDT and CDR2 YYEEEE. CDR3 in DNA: TGTGCCAGCAGTCTTACAGGGGGAGACACTGAAGCTTTCTTT. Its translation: CASSLTGGDTEAFF.

The CDR3, as DNA: TGTGCCAGCAGCTATGACAGGGACACTGAAGCTTTCTTT. Its translation: CASSYDRDTEAFF. This chain links TRBV5-6 with TRBJ1-1; TRBD1 matches 7 bases. Germline values: CDR1 SGHDT, CDR2 YYEEEE. V gave up 3 bases and J gave up 3 bases; unmatched junction bases: 2. The CDR3 spans 13 residues.

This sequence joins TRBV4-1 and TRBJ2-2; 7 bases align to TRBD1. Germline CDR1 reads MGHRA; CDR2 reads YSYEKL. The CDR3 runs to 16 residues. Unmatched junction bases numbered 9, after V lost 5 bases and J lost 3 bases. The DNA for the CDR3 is TGCGCCAGCAGCGTAACAATAACAGGGGACACCGGGGAGCTGTTTTTT. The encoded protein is CASSVTITGDTGELFF.

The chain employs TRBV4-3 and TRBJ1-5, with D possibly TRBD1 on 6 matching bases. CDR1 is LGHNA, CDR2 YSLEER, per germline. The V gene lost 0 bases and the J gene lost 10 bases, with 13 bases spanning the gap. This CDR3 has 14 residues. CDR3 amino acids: CASSQDTGNSPQHF. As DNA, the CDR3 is TGCGCCAGCAGCCAAGATACAGGGAATAGTCCCCAGCATTTT.

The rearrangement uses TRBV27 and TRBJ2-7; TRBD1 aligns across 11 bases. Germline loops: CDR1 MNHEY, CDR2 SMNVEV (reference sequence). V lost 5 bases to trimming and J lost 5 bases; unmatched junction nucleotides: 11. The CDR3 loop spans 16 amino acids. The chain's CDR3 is CASSQGTGGRINEQYF. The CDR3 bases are TGTGCCAGCAGTCAGGGGACAGGGGGAAGAATCAACGAGCAGTACTTC.

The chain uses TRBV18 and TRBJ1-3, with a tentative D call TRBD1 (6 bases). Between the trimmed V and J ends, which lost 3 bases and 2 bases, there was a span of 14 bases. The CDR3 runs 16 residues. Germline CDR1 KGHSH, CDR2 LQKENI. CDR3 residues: CASSPQATGPGNTIYF. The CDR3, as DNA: TGTGCCAGCTCACCCCAAGCGACAGGTCCTGGAAACACCATATATTTT.

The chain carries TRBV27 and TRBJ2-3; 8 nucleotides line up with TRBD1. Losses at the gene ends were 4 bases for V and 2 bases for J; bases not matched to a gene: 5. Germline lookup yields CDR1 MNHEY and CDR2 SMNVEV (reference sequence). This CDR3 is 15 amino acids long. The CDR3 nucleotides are TGTGCCAGCAGTTCTCCAGGGGGCTACACAGATACGCAGTATTTT. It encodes CASSSPGGYTDTQYF.

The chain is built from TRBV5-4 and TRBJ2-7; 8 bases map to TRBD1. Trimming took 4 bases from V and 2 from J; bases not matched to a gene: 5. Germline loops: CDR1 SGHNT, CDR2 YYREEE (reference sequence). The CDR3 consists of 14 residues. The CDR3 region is CASSGRQGTYEQYF. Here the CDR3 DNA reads TGTGCCAGCAGCGGCCGACAGGGGACCTACGAGCAGTACTTC.

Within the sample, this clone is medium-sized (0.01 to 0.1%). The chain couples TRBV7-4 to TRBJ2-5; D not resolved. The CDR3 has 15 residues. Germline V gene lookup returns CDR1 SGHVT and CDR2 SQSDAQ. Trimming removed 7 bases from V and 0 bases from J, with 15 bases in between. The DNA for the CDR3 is TGTGCCAGCACCCTAGGTCGTAGGTACCAAGAGACCCAGTACTTC. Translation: CASTLGRRYQETQYF.

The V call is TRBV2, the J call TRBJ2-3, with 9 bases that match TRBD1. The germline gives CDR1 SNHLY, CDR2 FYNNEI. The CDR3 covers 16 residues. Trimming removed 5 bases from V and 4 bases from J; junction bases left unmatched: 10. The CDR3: CASSWGYRGQSDTQYF. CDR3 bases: TGTGCCAGCAGTTGGGGGTACAGGGGGCAGTCAGATACGCAGTATTTT.

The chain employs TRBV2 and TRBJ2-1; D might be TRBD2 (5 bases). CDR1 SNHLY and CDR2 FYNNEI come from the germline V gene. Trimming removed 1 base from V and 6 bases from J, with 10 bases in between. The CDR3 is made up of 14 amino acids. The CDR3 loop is CASSEVGVGNEQFF. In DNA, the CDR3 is TGTGCCAGCAGTGAAGTCGGGGTAGGCAATGAGCAGTTCTTC. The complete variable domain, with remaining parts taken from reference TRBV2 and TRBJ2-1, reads EPEVTQTPSHQVTQMGQEVILRCVPISNHLYFYWYRQILGQKVEFLVSFYNNEISEKSEIFDDQFSVERPDGSNFTLKIRSTKLEDSAMYFCASSEVGVGNEQFFGPGTRLTVL.

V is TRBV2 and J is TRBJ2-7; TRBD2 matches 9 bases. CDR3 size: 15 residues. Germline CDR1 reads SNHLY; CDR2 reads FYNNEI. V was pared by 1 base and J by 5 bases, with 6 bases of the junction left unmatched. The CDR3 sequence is CASSEGLAGNHEQYF. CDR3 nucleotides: TGTGCCAGCAGTGAAGGGCTAGCGGGAAACCACGAGCAGTACTTC.

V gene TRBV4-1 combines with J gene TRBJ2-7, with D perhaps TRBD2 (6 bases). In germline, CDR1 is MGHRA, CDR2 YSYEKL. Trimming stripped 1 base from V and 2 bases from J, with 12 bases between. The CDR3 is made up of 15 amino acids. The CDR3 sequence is CASSQGRDQTYEQYF. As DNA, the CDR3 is TGCGCCAGCAGCCAAGGGAGGGACCAAACCTACGAGCAGTACTTC.

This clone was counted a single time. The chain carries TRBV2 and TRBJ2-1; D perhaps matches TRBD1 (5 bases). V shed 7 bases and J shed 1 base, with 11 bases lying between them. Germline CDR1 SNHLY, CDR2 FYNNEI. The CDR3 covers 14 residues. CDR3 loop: CASNMDNSYNEQFF. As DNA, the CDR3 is TGTGCCAGCAATATGGACAATTCCTACAATGAGCAGTTCTTC.